The text below deals with one T cell receptor (beta chain). What it binds is not known. The junction does not match germline at one end; this may be a read error. This CDR3 is built from 12 residues. Germline V lookup: CDR1 KGHSH, CDR2 LQKENI. Used for diagnoses were clinical symptoms, serum thyroxine and TRAb, thyroid ultrasound and orbital computed tomography. This specimen belongs to a study of T cells in Graves' hyperthyroidism and ophthalmopathy. General study results and limits: A model using 13 V-J features told ophthalmopathy apart from stable hyperthyroidism.

RNA transcripts gave rise to amplified TCR beta CDR3 regions. The study used the HTBI primer set for a first-round RT-PCR of the TCR CDR3. TCRdb used MiXCR to reprocess the multiplex PCR reads, holding one entry per CDR3 protein. The sample records roughly 380,000 distinct CDR3 sequences, approximately 15% being singletons. The TCR was taken from a woman aged 55-69 years with Graves' hyperthyroidism. Sequenced material: blood. The chain carries TRBV18 and TRBJ2-3; no reliable D call. CDR3 sequence reads: CASPPSSDTQYF. CDR3 DNA: TGTGCCAGCCCACCATCGTCGGATACGCAGTATTTT.